The 4 T cell receptor beta chains given below trace back to one sample, sequenced in a study of metastatic and nonmetastatic thyroid tumors. TCRdb reanalyzed the PCR reads with MiXCR. The sample shows 9,000 to 13,000 clones, 9.5% to 15% of them seen only once. Each patient came to thyroid surgery without any prior treatment (of any kind). What was sequenced was blood. The receptors originated from a female donor with papillary thyroid cancer or a benign thyroid nodule (not recorded which). Some clones in this sample may be carry-over from other donors' samples.

The rearrangement uses TRBV30 and TRBJ2-7; possible D gene TRBD2, 6 bases. CDR3 length: 14 residues. CDR1 and CDR2 from the germline V gene are GTSNPN and SVGIG (reference sequence). V lost 2 bases and J lost 3, with 14 bases in between. CDR3 residues: CAWSTGVGSYEQYF. Written as DNA, the CDR3 is TGTGCCTGGAGTACGGGAGTGGGAAGCTACGAGCAGTACTTC.

This clone is medium-sized in the sample. The chain couples TRBV6-4 to TRBJ1-1; D is ambiguous. CDR1 is MRHNA, CDR2 SNTAGT, per germline. V shed 5 bases and J shed 2 bases, with 12 bases lying between them. The CDR3 totals 14 residues. CDR3 DNA sequence: TGTGCCAGCAGTCCCAGCCCGGGAAACACTGAAGCTTTCTTT. Its protein is CASSPSPGNTEAFF.

This clone showed up many times. The same CDR3 also results from other DNA sequences found in this sample. The rearrangement uses TRBV4-2 and TRBJ2-7; tentative D call: TRBD2 (6 bases). V was clipped by 4 bases and J by 4 bases, with 20 bases between them. The germline V gene encodes CDR1 LGHNA and CDR2 YNFKEQ. The CDR3 extends over 16 amino acids. The CDR3 here is CASSLQGTGDPYEQYF. The CDR3 DNA sequence: TGTGCCAGCAGCCTACAAGGGACGGGAGACCCTTACGAGCAGTACTTC.

Notes on this clone: A much larger clone lies a single base off, so this may be a read error. Other DNA sequences in this sample translate to the same CDR3. The chain couples TRBV19 to TRBJ2-1, with TRBD2 matching over 10 bases. The ends lost 9 bases at V and 9 bases at J; junction bases unmatched: 17. This CDR3 has 16 amino acids. The germline CDR1 and CDR2 sequences are LNHDA and SQIVND (reference sequence). CDR3 region: CASSSLQREGRGEQFF. The CDR3 nucleotides read TGTGCCAGCTCGTCCCTTCAGCGGGAGGGCCGCGGTGAGCAGTTCTTC.